This TCR beta chain was sequenced during a study of PD-1 blockade in classical Hodgkin lymphoma. Broader study findings: At baseline, newly diagnosed patients reportedly showed less TCR diversity than healthy donors. Nothing has yet pinned down what causes the repertoire differences, possibly disease activity or prior therapy.

The CDR3 consists of 16 residues. J lost 4 bases, V lost 2 bases, and 6 bases had no gene match. Per the germline V gene, CDR1 is MDHEN and CDR2 is SYDVKM. Time point noted: newly diagnosed, previously untreated cHL patient sample. CD8+ T cell isolation from thawed PBMCs was performed by magnetic negative selection. About this clone itself: Its antigen is currently unknown.

The protocol was immunoSEQ multiplex PCR, while the TCRdb copy is restricted to in-frame clones and leaves out a portion. The data contain about 21,000 clones, roughly 89% of them singletons. This rearrangement joins TRBV28 to TRBJ2-5; 11 bases agree with TRBD2. The clonotype was recovered from a human donor with classical Hodgkin lymphoma. The specimen was CD8+ T cells from blood. The DNA for the CDR3 is TGTGCCAGCAGTTTAACTAGCGGGAGCGGCCGAGAGACCCAGTACTTC. This codes for CASSLTSGSGRETQYF.